Following are 14 T cell receptor beta chains from one sample sequenced in a study of blood T cell repertoires in COVID-19. Assay: immunoSEQ multiplex PCR; the TCRdb copy retains only in-frame clones and omits some. The sample lists 95,000 to 150,000 clones; 83% were seen once. Sequenced sample: peripheral blood. Receptors were obtained from a man older than 75 with active or convalescent COVID-19.

DNA of the CDR3: TGTGCCACCAGTGACCCCGGGGGACGTCCGTACTTC. Its protein product is CATSDPGGRPYF. The gene calls are TRBV24-1 and TRBJ2-4, with a possible D match to TRBD2 (6 bases). V was clipped by 4 bases and J by 15 bases, with 15 bases between them. The CDR3 spans 12 residues. Germline V gene data show CDR1 as KGHDR and CDR2 as SFDVKD.

This clone was seen once. The V gene is TRBV9, the J gene TRBJ2-1, with TRBD2 matching over 13 bases. This CDR3 spans 14 amino acids. CDR1 and CDR2 from the germline V gene are SGDLS and YYNGEE. J gave up 6 bases and V 3 bases, and 0 bases lay outside the gene matches. The CDR3 is CASSGTSGGNEQFF. CDR3 nucleotides: TGTGCCAGCAGCGGGACTAGCGGGGGCAATGAGCAGTTCTTC.

V and J are TRBV7-3 and TRBJ2-1; 8 positions match TRBD1. The CDR3 loop spans 13 amino acids. Germline V CDR1 and CDR2: SGHTA, FQGTGA. Trimming took 4 bases from V and 6 from J; bases not matched to a gene: 2. DNA of the CDR3: TGTGCCAGCAGCTCCGGACAGGGCAATGAGCAGTTCTTC. The encoded protein is CASSSGQGNEQFF.

The CDR3 sequence: CASSQDVDWGGRDEQFF. The CDR3 DNA reads as TGCGCCAGCAGCCAAGATGTCGACTGGGGTGGGAGAGATGAGCAGTTCTTC. The chain carries TRBV4-3 and TRBJ2-1, with D perhaps matching TRBD2 (5 bases). Germline assignment: CDR1 LGHNA and CDR2 YSLEER. Trimming pared 0 bases from V and 8 bases from J, leaving 20 bases between. The CDR3 totals 17 residues.

The chain recombines TRBV5-4 with TRBJ2-5; 11 bases are a match to TRBD2. Germline-derived CDR1 and CDR2 are SGHNT and YYREEE (reference sequence). The CDR3 totals 19 residues. V was pared by 2 bases and J by 2 bases, with 14 bases of the junction left unmatched. In nucleotides, the CDR3 is TGTGCCAGCAGCTTACCCATCTCGCTAGCGGGGGGCTCACAAGAGACCCAGTACTTC. Its translation is CASSLPISLAGGSQETQYF.

The chain couples TRBV7-9 to TRBJ1-2; 8 bases align to TRBD1. The CDR3 loop spans 14 amino acids. Germline CDR1 is SEHNR and CDR2 is FQNEAQ (reference sequence). J lost 6 bases, V lost 4 bases, and 7 bases had no gene match. The CDR3 nucleotides are TGTGCCAGCAGCTCCCCGGACAGGGAAAATGGCTACACCTTC. Protein product: CASSSPDRENGYTF.

This clone has only a few counts. V gene TRBV7-2 combines with J gene TRBJ2-1; D unresolved. The germline V gene encodes CDR1 SGHTA and CDR2 FQGNSA. Between the trimmed V and J ends, which lost 5 bases and 3 bases, there was a span of 8 bases. The CDR3 contains 13 residues. CDR3 sequence (DNA): TGTGCCAGCAGCCCTTCCTTCTACAATGAGCAGTTCTTC. Protein: CASSPSFYNEQFF.

The chain combines TRBV10-3 with TRBJ1-3; 11 nucleotides agree with TRBD1. CDR3 length equals 16 residues. With 4 bases clipped from V and 4 bases from J, the junction kept 6 bases outside the gene matches. Germline CDR1 ENHRY, CDR2 SYGVKD. CDR3 nucleotides: TGTGCCATCAGTGCCGGACAGGGGGCAGGCGGAAACACCATATATTTT. Its translation: CAISAGQGAGGNTIYF.

The chain joins TRBV5-6 to TRBJ2-5, with TRBD1 matching 8 bases. Germline V gene data show CDR1 as SGHDT and CDR2 as YYEEEE. Trimming removed 4 bases from V and 4 bases from J; junction bases left unmatched: 9. This CDR3 contains 15 residues. The CDR3, as DNA: TGTGCCAGCAGCGCCGGACAGGGCGATCGAGAGACCCAGTACTTC. Amino acid sequence: CASSAGQGDRETQYF.

In this sample, this clone turned up once. This chain uses TRBV7-8 with TRBJ2-1; D unclear. In germline, CDR1 is SGHVS, CDR2 FQNEAQ. V was clipped by 2 bases and J by 0 bases, with 8 bases between them. This CDR3 region has 15 residues. The chain's CDR3 is CASSLWSRSYNEQFF. CDR3 sequence (DNA): TGTGCCAGCAGCTTATGGAGCCGCTCCTACAATGAGCAGTTCTTC.

The rearrangement links TRBV2 to TRBJ2-3; D is perhaps TRBD1 (6 bases). V lost 6 bases to trimming and J lost 5 bases, with 15 bases between them. The CDR3 extends over 14 amino acids. Germline V gives CDR1 SNHLY, CDR2 FYNNEI. The CDR3 DNA reads as TGTGCCAGCAGCCGAAACAGGGCCGGAGATACGCAGTATTTT. Translated: CASSRNRAGDTQYF.

The V and J genes are TRBV2 and TRBJ2-3; tentatively, D is TRBD1 (5 bases). The CDR3 runs to 15 residues. V shed 3 bases and J shed 2 bases, with 12 bases lying between them. The germline V gene encodes CDR1 SNHLY and CDR2 FYNNEI. CDR3 nucleotide sequence: TGTGCCAGCAGTGACCGACAGATTTACACAGATACGCAGTATTTT. Its translation: CASSDRQIYTDTQYF.

The V and J genes are TRBV7-2 and TRBJ1-3; D not resolved. The CDR3 has 16 amino acids. With 5 bases removed from V and 2 bases from J, the gap between germline ends came to 16 bases. Germline CDR1 SGHTA, CDR2 FQGNSA. CDR3 nucleotide sequence: TGTGCCAGCAGCCAATCTCGGGGTTACACTGGAAACACCATATATTTT. Residues: CASSQSRGYTGNTIYF.

In DNA, the CDR3 is TGTGCCAGCAGCTTAAACAGGGGGCGGGAGCAGTACTTC. This translates into CASSLNRGREQYF. V and J are TRBV11-1 and TRBJ2-7; 9 bases line up with TRBD1. The ends lost 2 bases at V and 7 bases at J; junction bases unmatched: 3. Germline V CDR1 and CDR2: SGHAT, FQDESV (reference sequence). This CDR3 contains 13 residues. The complete variable domain, with remaining parts taken from reference TRBV11-1 and TRBJ2-7, reads EAEVAQSPRYKITEKSQAVAFWCDPISGHATLYWYRQILGQGPELLVQFQDESVVDDSQLPKDRFSAERLKGVDSTLKIQPAELGDSAMYLCASSLNRGREQYFGPGTRLTVT.